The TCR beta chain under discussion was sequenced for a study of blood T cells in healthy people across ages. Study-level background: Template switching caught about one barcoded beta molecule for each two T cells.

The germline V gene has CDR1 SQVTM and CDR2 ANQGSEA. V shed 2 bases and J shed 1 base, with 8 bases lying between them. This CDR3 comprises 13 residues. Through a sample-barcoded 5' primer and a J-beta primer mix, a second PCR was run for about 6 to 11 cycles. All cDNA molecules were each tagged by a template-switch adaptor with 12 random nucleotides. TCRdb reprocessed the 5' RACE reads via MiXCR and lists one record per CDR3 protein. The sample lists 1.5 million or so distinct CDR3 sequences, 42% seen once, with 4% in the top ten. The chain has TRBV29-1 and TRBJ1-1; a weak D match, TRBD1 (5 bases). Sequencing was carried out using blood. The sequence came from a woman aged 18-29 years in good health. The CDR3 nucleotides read TGCAGCGTTGAACGCCAGGGGAACACTGAAGCTTTCTTT. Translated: CSVERQGNTEAFF.